Described below is a single T cell receptor (beta chain) sequence and its context. Antigen unknown. The sample belongs to a study of siplizumab effects on memory and regulatory T cells. Study outcomes and limitations: Under siplizumab, alloreactive sequences traced to unstimulated CD4+ memory cells were significantly reduced. Roughly 80-97% of proliferating CD4+ or CD8+ clones lacked an assignable naive or memory phenotype. Only a minor fraction of alloreactive clones mapped to unstimulated subsets.

Looked up from germline, CDR1 is SGHRS and CDR2 is YFSETQ. V shed 3 bases and J 0 bases; nucleotides not matched to a gene: 4. CDR3 length: 16 amino acids. Repertoires were generated with immunoSEQ multiplex PCR, while TCRdb's copy carries only in-frame clones and drops some. The table records approximately 46,000 clones, roughly 92% of them present only once. The chain employs TRBV5-1 and TRBJ2-1, with 9 bases identical to TRBD2. The origin of this receptor is a human donor in good health. Input material: CD8+ T cells sorted from blood. CDR3: CASSWTSVISYNEQFF. CDR3 bases: TGCGCCAGCAGCTGGACTAGCGTTATCTCCTACAATGAGCAGTTCTTC.